This T cell receptor beta chain was captured in a study of shared clonotypes between healthy human individuals (dated by TCRdb to 2018 to 2020). With regard to the full study: Three men and a couple of women, aged 18 to 49 years, made up the cohort. Different laboratories and diverse techniques were used to prepare libraries and sequence TCR repertoires, to increase sequencing depth and limit assay-specific biases. Each donor's leukapheresis produced roughly between roughly 0.85 and 9 billion PBMCs. For each donor, three plates each were used for CD4 naive and CD4 memory, two plates were used for CD8 naive, and one plate was used for CD8 memory. The study deeply sequenced blood TCR repertoires of several healthy adults to estimate repertoire size and the extent of clonotype sharing between individuals.

On the study overall, not on this receptor specifically: Naive subsets generally had larger estimated clonotype richness than memory subsets did. The small number of donors limited the genetic and exposure-history diversity represented. Across four donors, around 5% of naive CD4, around 3.3% of naive CD8, around 2.5% of memory CD4, and about 0.44% of memory CD8 clonotypes were shared. Only blood was sampled, and tissue TCR repertoires likely differ from those in blood. Pairwise subsampling indicated that sequencing depth was expected to affect the degree of clonotype sharing among donors. Rarefaction of sorted-subset datasets indicated incomplete sequencing despite the large sequencing depth. Clonotypes shared by all four sorted-subset donors showed higher generation probabilities than non-shared clonotypes.

For the CD8 naive samples, CD45RO-negative cells were positively selected for CCR7, yielding a CD45RA+CCR7+ population from which TemRA cells were excluded. The donors were healthy, HIV-negative adults with no recently reported acute infections or vaccinations. All donors were Caucasian adults living in Nashville, Tennessee, USA. Blood was obtained by leukapheresis, after which PBMCs were separated by Ficoll-Histopaque density gradient centrifugation and cryopreserved in liquid nitrogen vapor phase. Purity and quantity of every magnetically sorted T cell population were checked by analytical flow cytometry. Each sorted fraction had its genomic DNA isolated and then quantified by UV absorbance on a Nanodrop 2000c. Details on this clone: This clone's antigen is unknown. No base qualities exist here, and no much larger clone lies one base off it.

TCR CDR3 regions were amplified from genomic DNA by multiplex PCR using the deep immunoSEQ assay. Genomic DNA extracted from each cell subset was distributed evenly over all wells of several immunoSEQ 96-well plates, and each plate served as one replicate. For sorted subsets, 150 to 250 ng of genomic DNA, equivalent to around 29,000 T cell genomes, went into each replicate PCR. The purified libraries were quantified using a Qubit 3.0 fluorometer, sized with a Bioanalyzer 2100, and then quantified again using the KAPA Library Quantification kit. Each immunoSEQ 96-well plate was sequenced on its own single-read 150-cycle Illumina NextSeq 550 flow cell. The authors processed their data as follows. The immunoSEQ output contained only junctional sequences without quality scores, so filtering could not match that applied to full-length reads. Sequences were annotated with PyIR, a Python wrapper for IgBLAST v1.9, using IMGT germline references to assign V/J genes and CDR3. Reads were removed for weak V/J assignments (E-value above 1e-6), missing CDR3, stop codons, out-of-frame junctions, or ambiguous translated residues. V3J clonotypes were defined as sequences sharing an identical inferred V gene, J gene, and CDR3 amino acid sequence. Percentage overlap between repertoires was calculated by dividing the number of shared unique clonotypes by the size of the smaller repertoire. Three approaches were used to assess repertoire richness: RTK rarefaction, the Chao1 estimator, and Recon v2.1 estimates of unobserved clonotypes. For all TCRbeta clonotypes obtained by the gDNA method from a handful of donors, generation probabilities were computed with OLGA. In its TCRdb copy, this immuneACCESS table keeps in-frame sequences only and misses some clones. Where compared with another copy, unresolved V genes explain less than half of these, and the others have no known cause. V and J calls and clone size are given by that table; D and trimming were obtained from the DNA. The sample yields about 590,000 clones; roughly 96% were counted once. The top ten constitute roughly 0.1% of the sample.

The CDR3 spans 15 residues, from the cysteine through the phenylalanine. Only the CDR3 region is kept as DNA, spanning 45 bases read in frame from base 1. Trimming removed 3 bases from V and 0 bases from J, leaving 11 bases between the germline ends. CDR1 and CDR2 are drawn from the germline V gene (reference sequence): WNHNN, SYGVQD. The chain is assembled from TRBV10-1 and TRBJ1-1, with the D gene uncertain. The sample consisted of naive CD8+ T cells sorted from blood. The sample's cell subset or site label, decoded: CD45RA+CCR7+. This receptor was identified in a woman aged 25-40 years in good health. The CDR3 protein sequence reads: CASSDWKELNTEAFF. The DNA sequence is as follows: TGCGCCAGCAGTGACTGGAAAGAGCTGAACACTGAAGCTTTCTTT.